The 16 T cell receptor beta chains reported below all come from one sample, sequenced in a study of Graves' ophthalmopathy and Graves' hyperthyroidism. Amplified material comprised TCR beta CDR3 regions derived from RNA transcripts. Following a first-round RT-PCR that used HTBI primers, a second-round multiplex PCR was carried out. TCRdb re-derived calls from the multiplex PCR reads in MiXCR, one entry per CDR3 protein. The sample carries approximately 1.2 million distinct CDR3 sequences, about 40% recorded once. Sequencing used peripheral blood or thyroid tissue (not recorded which). These receptors were obtained from an adult man with Graves' hyperthyroidism.

The chain carries TRBV6-5 and TRBJ2-5; 7 positions agree with TRBD2. CDR3 size: 15 residues. Germline V gives CDR1 MNHEY, CDR2 SVGAGI. Trimming took 0 bases from V and 5 from J; bases not matched to a gene: 6. In nucleotides, the CDR3 is TGTGCCAGCAGTTACTCGACGGGAGGAGGGGAGACCCAGTACTTC. Translation: CASSYSTGGGETQYF.

A word on this clonotype: This sequence may be a read error, since a much larger clone differs from it by one base. In this CDR3 the conserved last residue, phenylalanine or tryptophan, is missing, so a read error is likely. The V gene is TRBV20-1, the J gene TRBJ1-5; 7 bases map to TRBD1. Germline trimming cut 6 bases from V and 2 bases from J; bases unmatched to any gene: 7. This CDR3 is built from 14 residues. Germline V gene data show CDR1 as DFQATT and CDR2 as SNEGSKA (reference sequence). DNA of the CDR3: TGCAGTGCCGACAGGGCCGGAGGCAATCAGCCCCAGCATCTT. The encoded protein is CSADRAGGNQPQHL.

This clonotype has just a few counts. The DNA of the CDR3 is TGTGCCAGCAGCTTAGAGACACACAACACCGGGGAGCTGTTTTTT. This gives the protein CASSLETHNTGELFF. The rearrangement uses TRBV7-2 and TRBJ2-2, with D uncertain. The CDR3 contains 15 residues. The V and J ends lost 1 base and 2 bases respectively, with 8 bases between them. Germline V gives CDR1 SGHTA, CDR2 FQGNSA.

The J gene is TRBJ1-5, the V gene TRBV12-3 or TRBV12-4; tentatively, D is TRBD1 (5 bases). The CDR3 runs to 14 residues. The V end was cut by 7 bases, the J end by 11 bases, with 21 bases between. CDR3 region: CASTNLGEGSSQHF. CDR3 nucleotide sequence: TGTGCCAGCACCAATTTGGGGGAAGGTTCATCCCAGCATTTT.

This clonotype was found many times. The rearrangement links TRBV27 to TRBJ1-2; D unclear. Germline-derived CDR1 and CDR2 are MNHEY and SMNVEV (reference sequence). This CDR3 is built from 12 residues. Trimming left V 5 bases short and J 4 bases short, with 8 bases between. CDR3 DNA sequence: TGTGCCAGCAGTACCGGCGGCTATGGCTACACCTTC. It specifies CASSTGGYGYTF.

In this sample, this clonotype turned up a few times. The chain has TRBV6-1 and TRBJ2-7, with D possibly TRBD1 on 5 matching bases. With 1 base removed from V and 2 bases from J, the gap between germline ends came to 9 bases. The V gene's germline CDR1 is MNHNS and CDR2 SASEGT. This CDR3 region has 14 residues. The DNA of the CDR3 is TGTGCCAGCAGTGAAGTAGCAGGGCCCTACGAGCAGTACTTC. Its translation: CASSEVAGPYEQYF.

This clonotype was counted ten times or more. J is TRBJ2-5 and V is TRBV7-2, with D hard to call. V shed 1 base and J shed 4 bases, with 13 bases lying between them. Germline V gene sequence: CDR1 SGHTA, CDR2 FQGNSA. CDR3 length: 15 residues. CDR3 bases: TGTGCCAGCAGCTTAGGCGAATCCGGAGTAGAGACCCAGTACTTC. Translation: CASSLGESGVETQYF.

This clonotype occurred a few times. V usage is TRBV10-3 and J usage is TRBJ1-5, with D perhaps TRBD1 (5 bases). The germline V gene has CDR1 ENHRY and CDR2 SYGVKD. There are 15 residues in the CDR3. Trimming took off 4 bases at V and 5 bases at J, with 15 bases between the two ends. CDR3 in DNA: TGTGCCATCAGTGGAGGGAGGGGTGAAGATCAGCCCCAGCATTTT. Amino acid sequence: CAISGGRGEDQPQHF.

The rearrangement links TRBV7-9 to TRBJ1-1, with 10 bases matching TRBD1. Germline loops: CDR1 SEHNR, CDR2 FQNEAQ (reference sequence). Unmatched junction bases numbered 4, after V lost 0 bases and J lost 0 bases. The CDR3 is 17 residues long. The chain's CDR3 is CASSLAGTGVMNTEAFF. CDR3 DNA: TGTGCCAGCAGCTTAGCGGGGACAGGGGTCATGAACACTGAAGCTTTCTTT.

This chain links TRBV11-2 with TRBJ2-7; either TRBD1 or TRBD2 may fit D (6 bases each). CDR1 is SGHAT and CDR2 is FQNNGV in the germline V gene. The CDR3 is 19 residues long. Trimming pared 4 bases from V and 5 bases from J, leaving 30 bases between. CDR3 bases: TGTGCCAGCAGCTCGGGGGATACGCTTGGGACAATTTTGATCGACGAGCAGTACTTC. Amino acids: CASSSGDTLGTILIDEQYF.

This clonotype was counted only a few times. This chain connects TRBV6-1 to TRBJ2-5, with D possibly TRBD2 on 6 matching bases. Germline CDR1 and CDR2: MNHNS and SASEGT. The CDR3 length is 17 residues. V lost 2 bases and J 0 bases, leaving 16 bases between the germline ends. This CDR3 reads CASSESRGLMYQETQYF. The CDR3 region has the DNA TGTGCCAGCAGTGAATCTCGGGGACTCATGTACCAAGAGACCCAGTACTTC.

This clonotype has just a few counts. CDR3 loop: CASSQAGGVGVEKLFF. In nucleotides, the CDR3 is TGTGCCAGCAGCCAAGCCGGGGGGGTCGGCGTTGAAAAACTGTTTTTT. The genes are TRBV4-2 and TRBJ1-4; tentatively, D is TRBD1 (5 bases). Deletions cut 1 base from V and 7 bases from J, with 16 bases between. CDR1 and CDR2 (germline): LGHNA, YNFKEQ. CDR3 length: 16 residues.

V usage is TRBV14 and J usage is TRBJ2-7; no definite D call. V dropped 1 base and J dropped 9 bases, with 7 bases sitting between them. From germline, CDR1 is SGHDN and CDR2 FVKESK. The CDR3 covers 11 residues. The CDR3 is CASSQGVVQYF. In DNA form, the CDR3 reads TGTGCCAGCAGCCAAGGGGTTGTGCAGTACTTC. Full variable domain (remainder filled in from reference TRBV14 and TRBJ2-7): EAGVTQFPSHSVIEKGQTVTLRCDPISGHDNLYWYRRVMGKEIKFLLHFVKESKQDESGMPNNRFLAERTGGTYSTLKVQPAELEDSGVYFCASSQGVVQYFGPGTRLTVT.

This clonotype has a handful of counts. This chain links TRBV4-1 with TRBJ2-7; D call uncertain. The V and J ends lost 4 bases and 3 bases respectively, with 19 bases between them. The CDR3 extends over 16 amino acids. Per germline, CDR1 MGHRA and CDR2 YSYEKL. CDR3 in amino acids: CASSPRFIRSSYEQYF. The CDR3 coding sequence is TGCGCCAGCAGCCCCAGATTCATACGGAGTAGCTACGAGCAGTACTTC.

The chain uses TRBV10-3 and TRBJ1-4; D call uncertain. CDR1 and CDR2 from the germline V gene are ENHRY and SYGVKD. Trimming stripped 2 bases from V and 7 bases from J, with 11 bases between. The CDR3 totals 14 residues. The CDR3 nucleotides read TGTGCCATCAGTGAGGGGGTGGGCACTGAAAAACTGTTTTTT. Its translation: CAISEGVGTEKLFF.

This clonotype has at least ten counts. The chain links TRBV20-1 to TRBJ2-5, with D perhaps TRBD1 or TRBD2 (5 bases each). The CDR3 totals 14 residues. In germline, CDR1 is DFQATT, CDR2 SNEGSKA (reference sequence). Trimming removed 5 bases at V and 2 bases at J, with 15 bases between. CDR3 in amino acids: CSAGKLGVQETQYF. The CDR3 DNA reads TGCAGTGCTGGGAAACTGGGGGTGCAAGAGACCCAGTACTTC.